These 7 T cell receptor beta chains were sequenced from one sample in a study of blood T cells in healthy people across ages. Sample-barcoded 5' priming and a J-beta primer mix drove a second PCR of roughly 7 to 11 cycles. MiXCR, applied by TCRdb to the 5' RACE reads, yields one record per CDR3 protein. The sample consists of roughly 680,000 distinct CDR3 sequences, over 40% of them appearing once. Material: blood. These receptors were collected from an elderly woman in good health.

This clonotype was detected only a few times. The chain uses TRBV12-3 or TRBV12-4 and TRBJ2-1; 9 nucleotides agree with TRBD1. The CDR3 runs to 15 residues. The junction had 10 bases not matched to a gene; V was cut back by 8 bases and J by 5 bases. The CDR3 DNA is TGTGCCAGCGTAACCGGGACAGGGATACACAATGAGCAGTTCTTC. Translation: CASVTGTGIHNEQFF.

As concerns this clonotype: It may be a read error: a sequence one base away is much more abundant. The chain is built from TRBV5-4 and TRBJ2-1; 8 bases fit TRBD2. Germline V CDR1 and CDR2: SGHNT, YYREEE (reference sequence). CDR3 length: 15 amino acids. This CDR3 reads CASSLTGGQGNERFF. The CDR3 DNA follows: TGTGCCAGCAGCCTTACGGGGGGGCAAGGCAATGAGCGGTTCTTC. The whole variable domain, remainder taken from reference TRBV5-4 and TRBJ2-1, is ETGVTQSPTHLIKTRGQQVTLRCSSQSGHNTVSWYQQALGQGPQFIFQYYREEENGRGNFPPRFSGLQFPNYSSELNVNALELDDSALYLCASSLTGGQGNERFFGPGTRLTVL.

This clonotype was detected only a few times. This chain's CDR3 is CASSEDSPATEAFF. Here the CDR3 DNA reads TGTGCCAGCAGCGAAGACAGTCCAGCCACTGAAGCTTTCTTT. V gene TRBV12-3 or TRBV12-4 combines with J gene TRBJ1-1; D might be TRBD1 (5 bases). The ends were cut back, 6 bases at V and 4 bases at J, with 15 bases in the middle. This CDR3 is built from 14 residues.

This clonotype was found many times. The chain carries TRBV5-1 and TRBJ2-5; D gene ambiguous. Germline V lookup: CDR1 SGHRS, CDR2 YFSETQ. CDR3 length: 12 amino acids. V was clipped by 1 base and J by 5 bases, with 6 bases between them. This CDR3 reads CASSLSWETQYF. The CDR3 DNA reads as TGCGCCAGCAGCTTGTCCTGGGAGACCCAGTACTTC.

This clonotype was recorded at least ten times. The chain joins TRBV7-9 to TRBJ2-5; D may be TRBD2 (6 bases). Trimming stripped 0 bases from V and 11 bases from J, with 10 bases between. The germline V gene has CDR1 SEHNR and CDR2 FQNEAQ (reference sequence). The CDR3 consists of 12 residues. The CDR3: CASSLARGEQYF. DNA of the CDR3: TGTGCCAGCAGCTTAGCCCGCGGGGAGCAGTACTTC.

This clonotype was counted many times. The chain links TRBV11-1 to TRBJ2-4, with a possible D match to TRBD1 (5 bases). There are 14 residues in the CDR3. Deletions cut 5 bases from V and 0 bases from J, with 8 bases between. Germline V gene lookup returns CDR1 SGHAT and CDR2 FQDESV (reference sequence). CDR3 coding DNA: TGTGCCAGCAGCCTCAGGGAAGCCAAAAACATTCAGTACTTC. Protein sequence: CASSLREAKNIQYF. Based on the CDR3 plus reference TRBV11-1 and TRBJ2-4, the full variable domain is EAEVAQSPRYKITEKSQAVAFWCDPISGHATLYWYRQILGQGPELLVQFQDESVVDDSQLPKDRFSAERLKGVDSTLKIQPAELGDSAMYLCASSLREAKNIQYFGAGTRLSVL.

Regarding this clonotype: One base away lies a much larger clone, so this may be a sequencing read error. V and J are TRBV2 and TRBJ2-1; TRBD1 aligns across 9 bases. Germline trimming cut 3 bases from V and 0 bases from J; bases unmatched to any gene: 0. The CDR3 spans 15 residues. Germline lookup yields CDR1 SNHLY and CDR2 FYNNEI. The CDR3 DNA is TGTGCCAGCAGTGAGACAGGGGGCTCCTACAATGAGCAGTTCTTC. Translation: CASSETGGSYNEQFF.